Below, one T cell receptor beta chain is given with its context. Germline assignment: CDR1 MNHNS and CDR2 SASEGT. Trimming took 2 bases from V and 4 from J; bases not matched to a gene: 6. CDR3 length: 16 amino acids. The study ran its PCR with 60 Vbeta and 13 Jbeta primers. The data were produced by immunoSEQ multiplex PCR, yet TCRdb's version contains in-frame clones alone and is incomplete. Of roughly 140,000 clones in the sample, 70% to 85% are singletons; the top ten hold more than 9.5%. The data belong to a study of cytomegalovirus exposure and HLA in healthy donors. The material sequenced was PBMCs. The sequence derives from a woman aged 55-70 years in good health and CMV-seropositive. The rearrangement uses TRBV6-1 and TRBJ1-3; 9 nucleotides match TRBD1. The CDR3 region has the DNA TGTGCCAGCAGTGAACGACAGGGGGTGGTAGGAAACACCATATATTTT. Translation: CASSERQGVVGNTIYF.